Listed below are T cell receptor beta chains from one sample, sequenced in a study of shared clonotypes between healthy human individuals. The protocol was immunoSEQ multiplex PCR, while the TCRdb copy is restricted to in-frame clones and leaves out a portion. The sample carries roughly 2 million clones, roughly 94% recorded once. The sample consisted of naive CD8+ T cells sorted from blood. The receptor set was obtained from a man between 18 and 29 years old in good health. CDR3s include the opening cysteine and the closing phenylalanine or tryptophan.

v_call	j_call	cdr3_aa
TRBV4-1	TRBJ2-5	CASSQDSQETQYF
TRBV9	TRBJ1-2	CASSVDGSGNYGYTF
TRBV6-5	TRBJ2-1	CASSDYLLSYNEQFF
TRBV7-6	TRBJ2-1	CASSMLAGRYNEQFF
TRBV4-1	TRBJ1-3	CASSQEGYTIYF
TRBV9	TRBJ2-2	CASSDPWTSGNTGELFF
TRBV5-6	TRBJ2-3	CASSLVLAPTDTQYF
TRBV27	TRBJ1-1	CASSLSTNTEAFF
TRBV5-4	TRBJ2-7	CASSLSAGEGYEQYF
TRBV6-5	TRBJ1-3	CASSFSGLPGNTIYF
TRBV2	TRBJ1-1	CASSEGNTEAFF
TRBV2	TRBJ2-7	CASTVGGQVNEQYF
TRBV9	TRBJ2-5	CASSVAGLAGEETQYF
TRBV28	TRBJ2-3	CATRPGGEADTQYF
TRBV4-2	TRBJ2-2	CASSQSGTANTGELFF
TRBV5-8	TRBJ2-5	CASSRSGTGKETQYF
TRBV5-4	TRBJ2-1	CASSLGGQGINNEQFF
TRBV18	TRBJ1-2	CASSPPIQPNYGYTF
TRBV12-5	TRBJ2-7	CASGPRDETYEQYF
TRBV30	TRBJ2-7	CAWMGQVTSYEQYF
TRBV5-6	TRBJ1-6	CASSYGSFRDVSSPLHF
TRBV28	TRBJ2-7	CASSPPIGQGAYEQYF
TRBV11-2	TRBJ2-5	CASSLASGGETQYF
TRBV2	TRBJ2-1	CAVRVGYNEQFF
TRBV9	TRBJ2-1	CASSSSGGDGNEQFF
TRBV28	TRBJ1-4	CASSFGSPNEKLFF
TRBV6-5	TRBJ2-2	CASSSPGELFF
TRBV11-2	TRBJ2-7	CASSLGGSHYEQYF
TRBV4-1	TRBJ2-2	CASSQEDRDGELFF
TRBV5-1	TRBJ1-1	CASSFGVGTEAFF
TRBV11-2	TRBJ2-3	CASSTETADTQYF
TRBV10-1	TRBJ2-2	CASSDRIGGELFF
TRBV6-5	TRBJ1-2	CASSYSKGYGYTF
TRBV11-2	TRBJ2-7	CASSTSAGGPTNYEQYF
TRBV19	TRBJ1-1	CASREDRGGTEAFF
TRBV9	TRBJ2-7	CASSPLGLAGDYEQYF
TRBV5-6	TRBJ2-7	CASSLAGLGSYEQYF
TRBV6-1	TRBJ2-2	CASSVSSGGYTGELFF
TRBV7-9	TRBJ2-2	CASSLDRSPGELFF
TRBV14	TRBJ2-5	CASSQVVGGFQETQYF
TRBV11-2	TRBJ2-5	CASSFGDTLETQYF
TRBV5-6	TRBJ1-6	CASSLDASNSPLHF
TRBV6-5	TRBJ2-3	CASRRGWGDDTQYF
TRBV15	TRBJ1-4	CATSRGASEKLFF
TRBV5-1	TRBJ2-7	CASSLTSGSYEQYF
TRBV4-1	TRBJ1-3	CASSQAAVSVLGNTIYF
TRBV6-5	TRBJ2-7	CASSYSIDYEQYF
TRBV27	TRBJ1-5	CASRVPKPQHF
TRBV5-6	TRBJ1-2	CASSFQGANYGYTF
TRBV9	TRBJ1-6	CASSVGQGNSPLHF
TRBV6-5	TRBJ2-7	CASRAGPSYEQYF
TRBV7-6	TRBJ2-2	CASSPGTGELFF
TRBV29-1	TRBJ2-2	CSVGPDRHTGELFF
TRBV2	TRBJ1-2	CGLGDGGSPTTNYGYTF